This record looks at one TCR beta chain sequence and its context. TCRdb reanalysed the RT-PCR reads using MiXCR and keeps one entry per CDR3 protein. This sample yields 150,000 to 200,000 distinct CDR3 sequences, of which 30% are seen a single time; around 3% belongs to the top ten. The source of the sample is a study of patients and donors after allogeneic stem cell transplantation. Germline V gives CDR1 SGDLS, CDR2 YYNGEE. This CDR3 is built from 17 residues. The V end lost 1 base, the J end lost 4 bases, and 18 bases lay between the germline ends. The sequenced sample consisted of blood, either unsorted or a sorted T cell fraction (not recorded which). This TCR derives from a human donor who was either an allogeneic HSCT recipient or a stem cell or donor lymphocyte infusion donor (not recorded which). It is not recorded whose cells these are; they may come from a transplant donor. The rearrangement links TRBV9 to TRBJ1-3, with D perhaps matching TRBD1 (5 bases). The CDR3 reads CASSVLWGPVMGNTIYF. The CDR3 region has the DNA TGTGCCAGCAGCGTACTGTGGGGACCGGTGATGGGAAACACCATATATTTT.